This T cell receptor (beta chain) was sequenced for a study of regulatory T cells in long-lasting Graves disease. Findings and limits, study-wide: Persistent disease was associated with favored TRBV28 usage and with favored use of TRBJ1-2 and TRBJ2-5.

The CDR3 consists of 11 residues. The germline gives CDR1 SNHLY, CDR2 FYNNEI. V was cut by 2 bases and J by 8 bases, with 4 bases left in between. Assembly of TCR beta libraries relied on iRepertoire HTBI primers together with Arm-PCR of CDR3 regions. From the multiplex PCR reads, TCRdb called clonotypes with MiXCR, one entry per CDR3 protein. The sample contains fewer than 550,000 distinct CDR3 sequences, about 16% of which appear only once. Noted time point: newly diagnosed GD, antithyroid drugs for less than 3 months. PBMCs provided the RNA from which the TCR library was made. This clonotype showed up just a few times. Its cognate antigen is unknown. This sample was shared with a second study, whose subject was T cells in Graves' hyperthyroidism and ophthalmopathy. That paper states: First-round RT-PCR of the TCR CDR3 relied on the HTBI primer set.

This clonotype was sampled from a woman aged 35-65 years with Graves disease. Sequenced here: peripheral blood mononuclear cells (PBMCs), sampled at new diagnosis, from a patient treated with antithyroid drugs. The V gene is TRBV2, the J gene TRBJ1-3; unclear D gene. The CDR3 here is CASSELYTIYF. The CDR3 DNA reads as TGTGCCAGCAGTGAATTGTACACCATATATTTT.